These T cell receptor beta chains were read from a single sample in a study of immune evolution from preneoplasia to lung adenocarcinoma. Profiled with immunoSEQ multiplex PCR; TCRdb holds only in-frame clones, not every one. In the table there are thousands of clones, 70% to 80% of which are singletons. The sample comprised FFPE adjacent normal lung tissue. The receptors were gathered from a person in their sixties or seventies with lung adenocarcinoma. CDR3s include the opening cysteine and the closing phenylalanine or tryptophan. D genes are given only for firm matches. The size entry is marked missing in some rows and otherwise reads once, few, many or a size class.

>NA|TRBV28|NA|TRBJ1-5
TGTGCCAGCAGTGGGGACACCCTACTAAGGTTCCAGCATTTT
CASSGDTLLRFQHF
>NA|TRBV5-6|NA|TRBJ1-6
TGTGCCAGCAGCAAGGAACACTCACCCCTCCACTTT
CASSKEHSPLHF
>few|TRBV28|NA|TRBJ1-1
TGTGCCAGCAGTCCCCCGCAGGCGTTCCCTGAAGCTTTCTTT
CASSPPQAFPEAFF
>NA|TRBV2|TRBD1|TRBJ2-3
TGTGCCAGCATCGGGGACAGGGGCTTTTTATCAGATACGCAGTATTTT
CASIGDRGFLSDTQYF
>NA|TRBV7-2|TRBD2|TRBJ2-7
TGTGCCAGCAGAGTGGTAGCGGGGCCCTACGAGCAGTACTTC
CASRVVAGPYEQYF
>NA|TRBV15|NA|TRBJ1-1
TGTGCCACCAGCCCCCGAGGTGGTGTGACGAACACTGAAGCTTTCTTT
CATSPRGGVTNTEAFF
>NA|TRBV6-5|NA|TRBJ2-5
TGTGCCAGCAGTTTCGGCAGGGGAACCCAGTACTTC
CASSFGRGTQYF
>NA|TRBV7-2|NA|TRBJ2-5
TGTGCCAGCAGCCCCCCCGGGGTGCAAGAGACCCAGTACTTC
CASSPPGVQETQYF
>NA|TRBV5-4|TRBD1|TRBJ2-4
TGTGCCAGCAGCGAGGGACAGGGGGGATACATTCAGTACTTC
CASSEGQGGYIQYF
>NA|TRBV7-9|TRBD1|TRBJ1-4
TGTGCCAGCAGCTTGGGACAGAAAAATGAAAAACTGTTTTTT
CASSLGQKNEKLFF
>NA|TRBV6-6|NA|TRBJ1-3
TGTGCCAGCCGCGGGGAGGGGTCTGGAAACACCATATATTTT
CASRGEGSGNTIYF
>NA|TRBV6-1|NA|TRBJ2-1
TGTGCCAGCAGGGTCGGGCAGGGGCCTAACAATGAGCAGTTCTTC
CASRVGQGPNNEQFF
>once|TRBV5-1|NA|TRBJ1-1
TGCGCCAGCAGCTTGGGAAGTCTGAACACTGAAGCTTTCTTT
CASSLGSLNTEAFF
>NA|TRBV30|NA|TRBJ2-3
TGTGCCTGGAGCGAAGACAGTACGGCAGATACGCAGTATTTT
CAWSEDSTADTQYF
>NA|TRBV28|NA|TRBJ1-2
TGTGCCAGCACAGACGGGCCGAGCTATGGCTACACCTTC
CASTDGPSYGYTF
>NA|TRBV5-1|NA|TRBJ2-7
TGCGCCAGCAGCTTGGGGGGGCGCCCCGGCGACGAGCAGTACTTC
CASSLGGRPGDEQYF
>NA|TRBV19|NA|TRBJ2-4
TGTGCCAGTAGTCCCCGAGGAATTTTAGCCAAAAACATTCAGTACTTC
CASSPRGILAKNIQYF